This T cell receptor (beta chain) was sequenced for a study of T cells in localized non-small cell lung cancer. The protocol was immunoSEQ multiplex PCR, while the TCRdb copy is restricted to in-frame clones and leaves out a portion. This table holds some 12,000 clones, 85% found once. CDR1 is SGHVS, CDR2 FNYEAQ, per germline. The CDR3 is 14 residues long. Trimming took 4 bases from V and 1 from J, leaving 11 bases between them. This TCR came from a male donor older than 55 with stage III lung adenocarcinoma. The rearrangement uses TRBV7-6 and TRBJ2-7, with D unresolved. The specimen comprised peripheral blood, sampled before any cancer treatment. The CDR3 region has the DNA TGTGCCAGCAGCTCGCCGGACGCATCCTACGAGCAGTACTTC. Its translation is CASSSPDASYEQYF.